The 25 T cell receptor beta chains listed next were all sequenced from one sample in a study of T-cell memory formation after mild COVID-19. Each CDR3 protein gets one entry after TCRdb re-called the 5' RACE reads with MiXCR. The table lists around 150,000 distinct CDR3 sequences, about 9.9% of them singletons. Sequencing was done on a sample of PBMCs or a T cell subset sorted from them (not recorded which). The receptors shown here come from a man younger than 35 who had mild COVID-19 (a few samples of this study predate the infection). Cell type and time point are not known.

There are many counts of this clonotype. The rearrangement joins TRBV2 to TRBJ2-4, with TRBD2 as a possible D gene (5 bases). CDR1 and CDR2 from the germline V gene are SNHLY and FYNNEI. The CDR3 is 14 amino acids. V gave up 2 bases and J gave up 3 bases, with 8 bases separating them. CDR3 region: CASSELEVKNIQYF. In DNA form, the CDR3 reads TGTGCCAGCAGTGAATTGGAGGTCAAAAACATTCAGTACTTC.

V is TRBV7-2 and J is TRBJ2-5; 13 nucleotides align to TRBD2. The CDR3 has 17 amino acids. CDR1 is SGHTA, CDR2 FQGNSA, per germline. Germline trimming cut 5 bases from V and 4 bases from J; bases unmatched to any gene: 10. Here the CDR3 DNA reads TGTGCCAGCAGCCCGGGACTAGCGGGGCCTGGCCGAGAGACCCAGTACTTC. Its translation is CASSPGLAGPGRETQYF.

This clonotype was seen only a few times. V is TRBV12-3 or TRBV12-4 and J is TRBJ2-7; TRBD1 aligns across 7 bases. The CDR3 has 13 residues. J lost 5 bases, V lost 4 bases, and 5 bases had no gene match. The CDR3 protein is CASSYRGVNEQYF. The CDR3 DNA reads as TGTGCCAGCAGTTACAGGGGAGTGAACGAGCAGTACTTC.

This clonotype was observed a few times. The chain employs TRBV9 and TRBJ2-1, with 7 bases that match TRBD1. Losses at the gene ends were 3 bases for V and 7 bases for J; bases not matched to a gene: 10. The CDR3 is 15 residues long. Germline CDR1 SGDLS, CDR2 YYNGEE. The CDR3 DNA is TGTGCCAGCAGCGATGAAGGACAGGACACTAATGAGCAGTTCTTC. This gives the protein CASSDEGQDTNEQFF.

The CDR3 sequence: CASSLTGAGEQYF. The CDR3 DNA follows: TGTGCCAGCAGCTTGACAGGGGCCGGGGAGCAGTACTTC. The rearrangement joins TRBV7-3 to TRBJ2-7; 8 positions match TRBD1. This CDR3 region has 13 residues. The V gene end was trimmed by 3 bases and the J gene end by 7 bases; junction bases not matched to a gene: 5. Per the germline V gene, CDR1 is SGHTA and CDR2 is FQGTGA.

The CDR3 nucleotides read TGTGCCAGCAGCGTAGGACAGTACCAAGAGACCCAGTACTTC. Its protein product is CASSVGQYQETQYF. V gene TRBV9 combines with J gene TRBJ2-5; D is possibly TRBD1 (5 bases). Trimming left V 0 bases short and J 0 bases short, with 6 bases between. The CDR3 length is 14 residues. Germline CDR1 reads SGDLS; CDR2 reads YYNGEE. Full variable domain (remainder filled in from reference TRBV9 and TRBJ2-5): DSGVTQTPKHLITATGQRVTLRCSPRSGDLSVYWYQQSLDQGLQFLIQYYNGEERAKGNILERFSAQQFPDLHSELNLSSLELGDSALYFCASSVGQYQETQYFGPGTRLLVL.

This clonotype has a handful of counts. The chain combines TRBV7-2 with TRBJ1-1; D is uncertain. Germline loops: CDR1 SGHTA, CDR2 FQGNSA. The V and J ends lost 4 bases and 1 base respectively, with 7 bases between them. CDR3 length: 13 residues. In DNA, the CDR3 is TGTGCCAGCAGCTCAACATGGAACACTGAAGCTTTCTTT. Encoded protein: CASSSTWNTEAFF.

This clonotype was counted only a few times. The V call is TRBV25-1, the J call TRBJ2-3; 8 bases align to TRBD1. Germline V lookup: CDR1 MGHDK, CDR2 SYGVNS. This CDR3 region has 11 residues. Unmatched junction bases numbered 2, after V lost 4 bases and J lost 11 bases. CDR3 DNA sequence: TGTGCCAGCAGTGCCGGGACAGGGCAGTATTTT. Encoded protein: CASSAGTGQYF.

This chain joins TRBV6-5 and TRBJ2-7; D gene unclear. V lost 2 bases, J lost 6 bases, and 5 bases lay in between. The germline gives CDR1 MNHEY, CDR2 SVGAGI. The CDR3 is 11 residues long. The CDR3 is CASSYRSEQYF. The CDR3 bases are TGTGCCAGCAGTTACCGTTCCGAGCAGTACTTC.

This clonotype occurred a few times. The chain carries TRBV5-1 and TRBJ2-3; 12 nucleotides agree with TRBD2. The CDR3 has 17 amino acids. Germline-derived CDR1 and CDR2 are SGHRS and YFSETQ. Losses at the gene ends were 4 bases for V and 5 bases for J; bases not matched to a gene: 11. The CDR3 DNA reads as TGCGCCAGCAGCATCGGACTAGCGGGGAATGAACGAGATACGCAGTATTTT. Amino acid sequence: CASSIGLAGNERDTQYF.

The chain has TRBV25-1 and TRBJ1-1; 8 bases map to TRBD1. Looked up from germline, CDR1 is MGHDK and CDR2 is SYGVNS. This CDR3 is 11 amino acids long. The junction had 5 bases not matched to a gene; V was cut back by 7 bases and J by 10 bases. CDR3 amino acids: CASTSGQGAFF. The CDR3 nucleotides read TGTGCCAGCACCTCCGGACAGGGAGCTTTCTTT.

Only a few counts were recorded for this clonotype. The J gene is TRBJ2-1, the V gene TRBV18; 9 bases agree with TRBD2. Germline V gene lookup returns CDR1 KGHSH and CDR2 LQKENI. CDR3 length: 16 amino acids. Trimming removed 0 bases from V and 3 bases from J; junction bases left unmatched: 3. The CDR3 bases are TGTGCCAGCTCACCACCGGAGCGGGGGGTCTACAATGAGCAGTTCTTC. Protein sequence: CASSPPERGVYNEQFF.

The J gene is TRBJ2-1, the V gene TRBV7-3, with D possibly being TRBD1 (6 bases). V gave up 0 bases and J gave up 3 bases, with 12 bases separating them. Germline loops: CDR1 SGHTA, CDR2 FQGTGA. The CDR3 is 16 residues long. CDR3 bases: TGTGCCAGCAGCTTAACCCCGGACAGAGACTACAATGAGCAGTTCTTC. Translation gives CASSLTPDRDYNEQFF.

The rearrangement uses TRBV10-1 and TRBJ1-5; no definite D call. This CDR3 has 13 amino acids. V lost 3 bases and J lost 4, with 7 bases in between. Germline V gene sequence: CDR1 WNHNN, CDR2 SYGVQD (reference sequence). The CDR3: CASSESWNQPQHF. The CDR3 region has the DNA TGCGCCAGCAGTGAAAGCTGGAATCAGCCCCAGCATTTT.

The CDR3 sequence: CASGSSGGYNEQFF. The CDR3 nucleotides are TGTGCCAGCGGCTCTAGCGGGGGCTACAATGAGCAGTTCTTC. The genes are TRBV2 and TRBJ2-1; 10 bases are a match to TRBD2. Germline V gene sequence: CDR1 SNHLY, CDR2 FYNNEI. V lost 8 bases, J lost 3 bases, and 4 bases stayed unmatched. The CDR3 runs 14 residues.

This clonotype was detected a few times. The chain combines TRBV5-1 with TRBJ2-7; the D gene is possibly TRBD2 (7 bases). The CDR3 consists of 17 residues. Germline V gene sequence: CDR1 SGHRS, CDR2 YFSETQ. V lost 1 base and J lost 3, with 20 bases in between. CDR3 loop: CASSLPGGAGSVYEQYF. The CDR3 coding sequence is TGCGCCAGCAGCTTGCCTGGGGGGGCGGGGAGCGTCTACGAGCAGTACTTC.

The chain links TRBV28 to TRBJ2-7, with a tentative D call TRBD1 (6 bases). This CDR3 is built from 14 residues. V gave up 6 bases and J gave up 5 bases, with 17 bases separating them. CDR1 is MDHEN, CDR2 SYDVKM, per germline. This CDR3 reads CASSRYTGSHEQYV. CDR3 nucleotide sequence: TGTGCCAGCAGCCGATATACAGGGAGCCACGAGCAGTACGTC.

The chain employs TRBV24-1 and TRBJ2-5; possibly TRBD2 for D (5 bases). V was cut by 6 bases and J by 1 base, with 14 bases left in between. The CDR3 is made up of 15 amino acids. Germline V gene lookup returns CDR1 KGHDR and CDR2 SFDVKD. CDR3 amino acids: CATSSGTGVQETQYF. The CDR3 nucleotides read TGTGCCACCAGTTCTGGAACCGGGGTCCAAGAGACCCAGTACTTC.

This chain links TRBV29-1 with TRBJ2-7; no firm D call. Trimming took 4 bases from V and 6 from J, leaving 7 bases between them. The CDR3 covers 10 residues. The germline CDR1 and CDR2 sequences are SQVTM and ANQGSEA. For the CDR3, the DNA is TGCAGCGTTGGGGAAGGCGAGCAGTACTTC. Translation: CSVGEGEQYF.

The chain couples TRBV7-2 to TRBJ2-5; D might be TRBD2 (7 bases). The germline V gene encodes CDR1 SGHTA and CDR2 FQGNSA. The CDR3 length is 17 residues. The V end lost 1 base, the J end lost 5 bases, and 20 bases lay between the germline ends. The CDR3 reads CASSLGGGRGPRETQYF. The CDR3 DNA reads TGTGCCAGCAGCTTAGGGGGGGGCAGGGGCCCGAGGGAGACCCAGTACTTC.

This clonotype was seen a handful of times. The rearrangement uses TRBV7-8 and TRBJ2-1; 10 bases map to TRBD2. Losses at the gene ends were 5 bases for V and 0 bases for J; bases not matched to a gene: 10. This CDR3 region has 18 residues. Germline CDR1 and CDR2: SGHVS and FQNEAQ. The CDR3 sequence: CASSPSGGALSSYNEQFF. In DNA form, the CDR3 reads TGTGCCAGCAGCCCAAGCGGGGGGGCTTTGAGCTCCTACAATGAGCAGTTCTTC.

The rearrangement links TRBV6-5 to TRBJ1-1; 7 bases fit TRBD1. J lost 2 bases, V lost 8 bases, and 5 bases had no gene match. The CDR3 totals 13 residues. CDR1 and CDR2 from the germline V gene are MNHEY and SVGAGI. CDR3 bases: TGTGCCAGCCTGAGACAGGGCAACACTGAAGCTTTCTTT. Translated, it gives CASLRQGNTEAFF.

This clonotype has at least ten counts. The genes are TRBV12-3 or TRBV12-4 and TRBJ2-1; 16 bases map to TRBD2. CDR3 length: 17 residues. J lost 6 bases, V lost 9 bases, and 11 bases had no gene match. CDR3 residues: CASLPGLAGGVGNEQFF. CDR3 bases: TGTGCCAGTCTGCCGGGACTAGCGGGGGGGGTAGGCAATGAGCAGTTCTTC.

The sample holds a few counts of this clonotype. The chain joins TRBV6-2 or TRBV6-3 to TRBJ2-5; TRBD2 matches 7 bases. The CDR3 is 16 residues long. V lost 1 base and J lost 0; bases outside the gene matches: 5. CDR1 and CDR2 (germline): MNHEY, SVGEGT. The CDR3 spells CASSYWPAGNQETQYF. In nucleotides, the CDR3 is TGTGCCAGCAGTTACTGGCCAGCGGGGAACCAAGAGACCCAGTACTTC.

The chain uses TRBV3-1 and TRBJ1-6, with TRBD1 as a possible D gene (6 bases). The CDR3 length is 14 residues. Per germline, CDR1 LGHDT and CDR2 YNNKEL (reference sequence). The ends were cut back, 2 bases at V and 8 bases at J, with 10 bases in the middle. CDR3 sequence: CASSQHRADSPLHF. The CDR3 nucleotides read TGTGCCAGCAGCCAACACAGGGCTGATTCACCCCTCCACTTT.